This T cell receptor (beta chain) was sequenced during a study of blood T cell repertoires in COVID-19. Study context: There were acute and convalescent COVID-19 samples, and they came from the United States, Italy and Spain.

The CDR3 is 14 amino acids. Trimming took 2 bases from V and 1 from J, leaving 7 bases between them. Germline values: CDR1 LGHDT, CDR2 YNNKEL (reference sequence). Methods used by the authors: By means of reference gene primer amplification, nucleated cell counts were estimated. The data were produced by immunoSEQ multiplex PCR, yet TCRdb's version contains in-frame clones alone and is incomplete. V and J calls and clone size come straight from that table; D and trimming were deduced from the DNA. The table includes about 100,000 clones, about 92% detected once. The receptor's source is a man in his fifties with active COVID-19. The gene calls are TRBV3-1 (or the pseudogene TRBV3-2) and TRBJ2-3; D may be TRBD2 (5 bases). The sequenced material came from peripheral blood. CDR3 region: CASSQYGGTDTQYF. CDR3 nucleotides: TGTGCCAGCAGCCAATACGGGGGCACAGATACGCAGTATTTT.